The sequence of this T cell receptor beta chain was determined in a study of cytomegalovirus exposure and HLA in healthy donors (dated by TCRdb to the late 2010s). Regarding the research as a whole: In an earlier analysis of fewer than 750 of the donors, less than 350 Gb of sequence data and 90 million to 130 million unique TCR beta sequences from roughly 180 million T cells were reported. An early release covering 500 to 750 HLA-typed donors comprised around 300 gigabases of sequencing data and approximately 85 million unique TCR sequences. Of the roughly 400 genotyped donors, approximately 83% fell in the genetic ancestry cluster associated with self-reported Caucasian donors. The study aimed to test whether cataloging public T cell receptors could reveal signatures of past pathogen exposure. The study profiled the T cell repertoires of under 700 subjects by immunosequencing and related them to cytomegalovirus serostatus. Besides the first cohort of under 700 subjects, a separate validation cohort made up of over 95 different subjects was used. High-throughput TCR immunosequencing, statistical association of individual TCRs with disease status, and machine learning were combined to predict cytomegalovirus infection status. To study patterns of TCR occurrence, a later analysis re-analyzed previously published TCR beta repertoires from more than 550 donors and added high-resolution HLA genotyping. In the later analysis, no new phenotypic data were used to find candidate immune exposures; instead, reliance was placed on TCR beta sequences and their occurrence across donors. An earlier analysis of some 500 of the donors applied high-throughput TCR beta sequencing to assess whether each TCR beta V gene segment acted as functional or pseudogenic. Donor age, sex, ethnicity and CMV serostatus were compiled alongside the repertoire data. Genome-wide SNP genotypes for about 60% of the roughly 700 donors were used in a later genetic analysis, which treated that subset as a discovery cohort. All discovery cohort repertoires had been generated on a single sequencing platform. HLA typing covered class I and class II loci at four-digit resolution. The number of typed donors differed by locus: about 620-640 for A, B, C, DRB1 and DQB1; 522 for DQA1; 600 to 610 for DPA1; and roughly 490 for DPB1. Five DR-DQ haplotypes were treated as single units for association and clustering because of strong linkage in the cohort. Among a few hundred genotyped donors of the cohort, an average of around 240,000 unique TCR beta nucleotide sequences were sequenced per donor, 15% to 20% of them non-productive.

Preparation of the library involved the immunoSEQ multiplex PCR assay. For the multiplex PCR, a mixture combining 60 forward primers for TCR Vbeta segments and 13 reverse primers for TCR Jbeta segments was used. A multiplex PCR assay on genomic DNA amplified the CDR3 region of rearranged TCR beta genes. The amplified TCR beta libraries were sequenced on the Illumina HiSeq System as 87-base-pair reads. Per the source publication's procedure: A later analysis tallied 75 million to 85 million unique TCR beta chains across the 660 or so repertoires, and about 10 million of those chains were shared by two or more donors. Raw reads were error-corrected and collapsed into unique sequences with a nearest-neighbor algorithm that merged closely related sequences to remove PCR and sequencing errors. Alignment of CDR3 sequences to IMGT reference sequences was used to assign V, D and J gene segments. For a sequence to be retained, a match of at least six nucleotides was required to both a V gene segment and a J gene segment. Rearrangements were called productive when the CDR3 lacked stop codons and stayed in frame with V and J; all others were non-productive. CDR3 was defined according to IMGT convention as the region running from the second conserved V-encoded cysteine to the conserved J-encoded phenylalanine. Sequences without an unambiguous match to a single V gene segment were excluded from the earlier analysis of 450 to 650 of the donors. In an earlier analysis of approximately 560 of the donors, a V segment was called functional when productive rearrangements were above 56.7%, and segregating when the standard deviation between donors exceeded 5%. A statistical classification framework was developed to diagnose cytomegalovirus status using the catalog of TCR beta chain sequences. In a later analysis, V and J genes were assigned by comparing TCR nucleotide sequences against IMGT/GENE-DB human TR gene sequences. In a later analysis, CDR3 sequences and most-parsimonious VDJ recombination scenarios were assigned using the TCRdist pipeline. A later analysis defined each TCR beta chain by its CDR3 amino acid sequence plus V-gene family, and excluded reads lacking a unique V-gene family. A later analysis removed 600 or so highly shared, low-generation-probability nucleotide sequences to deal with suspected cross-contamination and a sequencing artifact. In a later analysis, a clonal expansion index was calculated for each public chain from normalized within-repertoire ranks of inferred template counts. Generation probabilities in a later analysis came from a VDJ recombination model fitted to out-of-frame rearrangements, and those results were checked against IGoR. Hypergeometric tests were used in a later analysis to score TCR-TCR, TCR-HLA and TCR-CMV co-occurrence, with a repertoire-size bias correction applied to the TCR pairs. A later analysis estimated false discovery rates by permuting HLA or CMV assignments 20 times. In a later analysis, co-occurring TCRs were grouped using DBSCAN, and TCRdist sequence similarity was added for clustering within HLA-allele-positive subsets. Repertoires with fewer than 30,000 or more than 120,000 public chains, plus five repertoires with anomalous nucleotide sharing, were excluded from co-occurrence clustering. In its TCRdb copy, this immuneACCESS table keeps in-frame sequences only and misses some clones. Where compared with another copy, unresolved V genes explain less than half of these, and the others have no known cause. The DNA was the basis for D and trimming; V, J and clone size are from that table. Per the sample table, the count is some 150,000 clones. Under 2.5% of the sample is held by the ten biggest clonotypes.

General conclusions and limits of the study: The authors suggested that the approach could potentially be generalized to other disease states and immunological phenotypes. The earlier analysis of some 540 of the donors excluded 15 to 20 rarely observed V segments, including chromosome 9 orphons, because counts were too low. At a false discovery rate of 0.05, a later analysis linked under 20,000 TCR beta sequences to specific HLA alleles. Because some donors lacked HLA typing at each locus, the association tests relied only on the typed subset. In a later analysis, HLA-associated TCR beta chains were found to be more clonally expanded and to have lower generation probabilities than equally common non-associated chains. A later analysis reported that several top co-occurrence clusters appeared linked to parvovirus B19, influenza, CMV and Epstein-Barr virus. Assigning TCR associations to individual alleles was difficult when HLA alleles, especially DR and DQ, strongly co-occurred. Broadly in line with IMGT annotations, most TCR beta V segments showed up in productive rearrangements about 87% or about 30% of the time in an earlier analysis of approximately 600 of the donors. According to a later analysis, most CMV-associated TCR beta chains appeared to be HLA-restricted, and the HLA associations seemed to be driven largely by CMV exposure. Most TCR sequences were observed very rarely across donors, whereas some public TCRs were present in many individuals. Roughly uniform sequencing depth across donors was assumed in presence/absence analyses, although this assumption may not hold. A cluster of highly shared sequence variants was judged likely to be a technical artifact of the sequencing pipeline. The classifier was reported to diagnose cytomegalovirus status with high specificity and sensitivity in both the original and validation cohorts. In a later genetic analysis, a missense DCLRE1C variant was associated with V-gene and J-gene trimming of TCR beta chains, and the association was replicated in an independent cohort. This cohort had only TCR beta chains sequenced, and the lack of alpha or paired-chain data limited which features could be detected. A further reported finding was that TCR beta sequences accurately predicted the HLA-A and HLA-B alleles for most subjects in the first cohort. In the study, around 160 TCR beta chains were listed as associated with cytomegalovirus. For the cohort, immune exposure information was limited to CMV serostatus. According to a later genetic analysis, donors in an Asian-associated ancestry cluster had fewer N-insertions in productive TCRs than the approximately 630-donor mean. In vitro tests confirmed that three of the cytomegalovirus-associated TCR beta chains recognize cytomegalovirus antigens. Correlated functional status among segregating V segments might reflect linkage disequilibrium, but an unknown experimental factor could not be ruled out. According to a later analysis, TCR association rates differed among HLA loci, with DRB1 alleles showing the most associated TCRs and HLA-C alleles showing the fewest.

About this clone: Its antigen is not yet known.

The cohort consisted of 666 healthy bone marrow donors. Cohort members were all nominally healthy when sampled, although unrecorded immune exposures were likely present. The donor tested CMV seronegative and was one of the 352 seronegative cohort members. Every donor gave a peripheral blood sample, and the peripheral blood mononuclear cells from that sample were used for TCR beta sequencing. The Qiagen DNeasy Blood Extraction Kit was used to extract genomic DNA from the blood cell samples. Input material: PBMCs. The receptor's source is a woman between 18 and 29 years old in good health and CMV-seronegative.

Here is the DNA: TGTGCCAGCAGGATTAGACAGGGAAATGAAAAACTGTTTTTT. Its amino acids are CASRIRQGNEKLFF. The chain joins TRBV7-2 to TRBJ1-4, and TRBD1 matches 7 of the central bases. The cysteine opens and the phenylalanine closes a CDR3 of 14 amino acids. This entry keeps only the CDR3 DNA: 42 bases, framed from base 1. Trimming accounts for 6 bases at V and 5 bases at J, while the number of junction bases matched to no gene is 6. Looking up the germline V gene yields CDR1 SGHTA and CDR2 FQGNSA.